The 29 T cell receptor beta chains in this list originate from one sample, sequenced in a study of shared clonotypes between healthy human individuals. Method: immunoSEQ multiplex PCR; TCRdb's copy keeps in-frame clones and lacks some. The table shows roughly 1,000,000 clones, with about four fifths occurring only once. Sequenced material: memory CD4+ T cells from PBMCs. Subset indicated: CD45RA-negative fraction. The receptors were gathered from a man in his late teens or twenties in good health. Some clones in this sample may be carry-over from other donors' samples.

This clone was observed once. V gene TRBV4-2 combines with J gene TRBJ1-2, with D maybe TRBD1 (6 bases). The ends were cut back, 4 bases at V and 7 bases at J, with 10 bases in the middle. The germline CDR1 and CDR2 sequences are LGHNA and YNFKEQ. The CDR3 is 12 amino acids. CDR3 sequence: CASSLGGSGYTF. In DNA form, the CDR3 reads TGTGCCAGCAGCCTAGGGGGGTCTGGCTACACCTTC.

This clone occurred a few times. This sequence joins TRBV28 and TRBJ1-5, with D unclear. Germline V gene data show CDR1 as MDHEN and CDR2 as SYDVKM. This CDR3 is 12 amino acids long. The V and J ends lost 5 bases and 8 bases respectively, with 10 bases between them. The CDR3 coding sequence is TGTGCCAGCAGTGCCCCTCGAGAGCCCCAGCATTTT. Its protein product is CASSAPREPQHF.

This clone was seen only a few times. The rearrangement links TRBV10-3 to TRBJ1-1, with TRBD1 identical over 8 bases. The CDR3 length is 16 residues. CDR1 is ENHRY and CDR2 is SYGVKD in the germline V gene. With 3 bases clipped from V and 2 bases from J, the junction kept 8 bases outside the gene matches. The CDR3 nucleotides read TGTGCCATCAGTGACTTCACAGGGGGTGGTAACACTGAAGCTTTCTTT. Translated, it gives CAISDFTGGGNTEAFF.

This clone was detected once. This chain links TRBV6-5 with TRBJ2-1; TRBD1 agrees at 9 bases. V was clipped by 4 bases and J by 6 bases; unmatched bases: 4. CDR1 and CDR2 from the germline V gene are MNHEY and SVGAGI. This CDR3 comprises 14 residues. The DNA for the CDR3 is TGTGCCAGCAGTTCCACGGGACAGGGCAATGAGCAGTTCTTC. Protein product: CASSSTGQGNEQFF.

This clone has a count of ten or more. The rearrangement joins TRBV28 to TRBJ1-3, with 9 nucleotides matching TRBD1. The germline CDR1 and CDR2 sequences are MDHEN and SYDVKM. This CDR3 region has 16 residues. V lost 5 bases and J lost 7; bases outside the gene matches: 12. CDR3 in amino acids: CASSLTPGQGGNTIYF. DNA for the CDR3: TGTGCCAGCAGTCTCACCCCGGGACAGGGTGGGAACACCATATATTTT.

This chain links TRBV2 with TRBJ2-1, with 8 bases identical to TRBD2. Germline CDR1 SNHLY, CDR2 FYNNEI. The CDR3 consists of 15 residues. J was trimmed by 7 bases and V by 4 bases; bases with no gene match: 9. This chain's CDR3 is CASSVSGRAGNEQFF. CDR3 in DNA: TGTGCCAGCAGTGTATCCGGGAGGGCCGGTAATGAGCAGTTCTTC.

The CDR3 spells CASSQDPRVYNEQFF. The CDR3 DNA sequence: TGCGCCAGCAGCCAAGATCCCAGAGTATACAATGAGCAGTTCTTC. This chain uses TRBV4-1 with TRBJ2-1; D not resolved. Germline CDR1 is MGHRA and CDR2 is YSYEKL. The CDR3 is 15 residues long. V was trimmed by 0 bases and J by 4 bases, leaving 10 bases between them.

V and J are TRBV15 and TRBJ2-7, with 9 bases aligning to TRBD2. The CDR3 is 14 residues long. The germline V gene has CDR1 LNHNV and CDR2 YYDKDF (reference sequence). V was pared by 6 bases and J by 4 bases, with 7 bases of the junction left unmatched. The CDR3 DNA follows: TGTGCCACCAGTGACGCCAGCGGGAGGTACGAGCAGTACTTC. Its translation is CATSDASGRYEQYF.

The sample holds a few counts of this clone. V gene TRBV4-2 combines with J gene TRBJ1-5; TRBD1 is a possible D gene (6 bases). V shed 1 base and J shed 7 bases, with 17 bases lying between them. CDR3 length equals 16 residues. CDR1 is LGHNA, CDR2 YNFKEQ, per germline. In DNA, the CDR3 is TGTGCCAGCAGCCAAGGCTTCGGGGGCGCGGGGCAGCCCCAGCATTTT. It encodes CASSQGFGGAGQPQHF.

The V and J genes are TRBV18 and TRBJ2-1; TRBD2 matches at 9 bases. The length of the CDR3 is 14 residues. Germline CDR1 reads KGHSH; CDR2 reads LQKENI. V was clipped by 8 bases and J by 8 bases; unmatched bases: 10. The chain's CDR3 is CASAPGLARDEQFF. Written as DNA, the CDR3 is TGTGCCAGCGCCCCGGGACTAGCAAGGGATGAGCAGTTCTTC.

A word on this clone: This may be a read error: a much more frequent sequence differs by one nucleotide. The CDR3 coding sequence is TGTGCCAGCAGCTTGGCAGGGGATCAGCCCCAGCATTTT. Its translation is CASSLAGDQPQHF. V is TRBV7-8 and J is TRBJ1-5, with D possibly being TRBD1 (6 bases). CDR3 length: 13 amino acids. With 3 bases removed from V and 5 bases from J, the gap between germline ends came to 8 bases. CDR1 SGHVS and CDR2 FQNEAQ come from the germline V gene.

The chain carries TRBV5-1 and TRBJ2-7; 9 bases are shared with TRBD2. The J segment lost 3 bases and the V segment lost 0 bases, leaving 4 bases of the junction unmatched. CDR1 and CDR2 (germline): SGHRS, YFSETQ. This CDR3 has 15 amino acids. The CDR3: CASSLGTSADYEQYF. In nucleotides, the CDR3 is TGCGCCAGCAGCTTGGGGACTAGCGCTGACTACGAGCAGTACTTC.

The V gene is TRBV5-1, the J gene TRBJ2-7; 7 bases are shared with TRBD2. The CDR3 is made up of 15 amino acids. Germline V gene lookup returns CDR1 SGHRS and CDR2 YFSETQ. With 3 bases clipped from V and 7 bases from J, the junction kept 13 bases outside the gene matches. The CDR3 DNA reads as TGCGCCAGCAGCTATTTAGCGGGTCCCGGGGATGAGCAGTACTTC. Protein sequence: CASSYLAGPGDEQYF.

V usage is TRBV29-1 and J usage is TRBJ1-1, with a possible D match to TRBD1 (6 bases). Germline V gene data show CDR1 as SQVTM and CDR2 as ANQGSEA. Deletions cut 7 bases from V and 0 bases from J, with 9 bases between. The CDR3 loop spans 12 amino acids. The CDR3 nucleotides are TGCAGCGCACAGGGTATGAACACTGAAGCTTTCTTT. Translating it yields CSAQGMNTEAFF. Supplemented by reference TRBV29-1 and TRBJ1-1, the full variable domain reads SAVISQKPSRDICQRGTSLTIQCQVDSQVTMMFWYRQQPGQSLTLIATANQGSEATYESGFVIDKFPISRPNLTFSTLTVSNMSPEDSSIYLCSAQGMNTEAFFGQGTRLTVV.

This chain uses TRBV9 with TRBJ2-1; D is ambiguous. Trimming stripped 0 bases from V and 2 bases from J, with 9 bases between. Germline V CDR1 and CDR2: SGDLS, YYNGEE. This CDR3 is 15 amino acids long. The CDR3 DNA follows: TGTGCCAGCAGCGTAGAGCTCAGGCCCTACAATGAGCAGTTCTTC. It specifies CASSVELRPYNEQFF. Full variable domain (rest looked up from reference TRBV9 and TRBJ2-1): DSGVTQTPKHLITATGQRVTLRCSPRSGDLSVYWYQQSLDQGLQFLIQYYNGEERAKGNILERFSAQQFPDLHSELNLSSLELGDSALYFCASSVELRPYNEQFFGPGTRLTVL.

V gene TRBV28 combines with J gene TRBJ2-1; TRBD2 is a possible D gene (7 bases). Between the trimmed V and J ends, which lost 2 bases and 7 bases, there was a span of 15 bases. The CDR3 contains 15 residues. The germline V gene has CDR1 MDHEN and CDR2 SYDVKM. The CDR3 is CASSLMGGTINEQFF. For the CDR3, the DNA is TGTGCCAGCAGTTTAATGGGGGGGACAATTAATGAGCAGTTCTTC.

The chain has TRBV7-2 and TRBJ2-7; D unresolved. The V gene's germline CDR1 is SGHTA and CDR2 FQGNSA. The CDR3 has 12 residues. V was trimmed by 5 bases and J by 6 bases, leaving 11 bases between them. The CDR3 DNA reads as TGTGCCAGCAGCCCCTCTTGGGGCGAGCAGTACTTC. It yields the protein CASSPSWGEQYF. The full variable domain, in which reference TRBV7-2 and TRBJ2-7 provide the parts outside the CDR3, is GAGVSQSPSNKVTEKGKDVELRCDPISGHTALYWYRQSLGQGLEFLIYFQGNSAPDKSGLPSDRFSAERTGGSVSTLTIQRTQQEDSAVYLCASSPSWGEQYFGPGTRLTVT.

V is TRBV10-3 and J is TRBJ1-1, with D perhaps matching TRBD1 (5 bases). Trimming took 3 bases from V and 2 from J, leaving 7 bases between them. Germline lookup yields CDR1 ENHRY and CDR2 SYGVKD. The CDR3 has 13 amino acids. CDR3 sequence reads: CAISDGGNTEAFF. CDR3 in DNA: TGTGCCATCAGTGACGGGGGTAACACTGAAGCTTTCTTT.

Worth noting for this clone: A far larger clone is off by one base, so a read error is likely. Other DNA sequences in this sample translate to the same CDR3. The chain joins TRBV27 to TRBJ2-2, with TRBD2 identical over 9 bases. The CDR3 extends over 14 amino acids. Looked up from germline, CDR1 is MNHEY and CDR2 is SMNVEV (reference sequence). CDR3 in DNA: TGTGCCAGCAAAGGACTAGCGTTCACCGGAGAGCTGTTTTTT. Translation gives CASKGLAFTGELFF.

The V and J genes are TRBV9 and TRBJ2-1; D unresolved. The CDR3 is made up of 13 amino acids. Per germline, CDR1 SGDLS and CDR2 YYNGEE. Trimming left V 0 bases short and J 4 bases short, with 5 bases between. CDR3 nucleotides: TGTGCCAGCAGCGTAGGAGATTACAATGAGCAGTTCTTC. It yields the protein CASSVGDYNEQFF.

This chain uses TRBV10-3 with TRBJ2-7; D possibly corresponds to TRBD2 (5 bases). Trimming pared 4 bases from V and 1 base from J, leaving 14 bases between. Germline V gene sequence: CDR1 ENHRY, CDR2 SYGVKD. The CDR3 length is 15 residues. The chain's CDR3 is CAISGPRARSYEQYF. The CDR3 bases are TGTGCCATCAGTGGCCCGCGGGCGCGATCCTACGAGCAGTACTTC.

The chain joins TRBV6-6 to TRBJ1-1; D gene ambiguous. CDR1 MNHNY and CDR2 SVGAGI come from the germline V gene (reference sequence). CDR3 length: 13 amino acids. The V end was cut by 5 bases, the J end by 1 base, with 8 bases between. In DNA, the CDR3 is TGTGCCAGCAGTCCCCCGCCGAACACTGAAGCTTTCTTT. It codes for CASSPPPNTEAFF.

V is TRBV7-3 and J is TRBJ2-1; 9 positions agree with TRBD2. Germline V gives CDR1 SGHTA, CDR2 FQGTGA. V dropped 0 bases and J dropped 4; count of bases not matched to a gene: 1. The CDR3 is made up of 15 amino acids. The CDR3 nucleotides read TGTGCCAGCAGCTTAACCAGCGGGGGGTACAATGAGCAGTTCTTC. It encodes CASSLTSGGYNEQFF.

This clone was recorded a few times. The chain combines TRBV7-9 with TRBJ2-7; 9 nucleotides line up with TRBD1. The germline V gene encodes CDR1 SEHNR and CDR2 FQNEAQ (reference sequence). After removal of 3 bases from V and 2 bases from J, the junction contained 5 bases not matched to a gene. The CDR3 is 15 residues long. The CDR3 loop reads CASSFVGTGPYEQYF. As DNA, the CDR3 is TGTGCCAGCAGCTTTGTCGGGACAGGGCCCTACGAGCAGTACTTC.

The chain recombines TRBV11-2 with TRBJ2-2, with 10 bases that match TRBD1. The V gene's germline CDR1 is SGHAT and CDR2 FQNNGV. V dropped 5 bases and J dropped 6; count of bases not matched to a gene: 9. This CDR3 has 16 amino acids. The CDR3 DNA sequence: TGTGCCAGCAGCCCTATCCGACAGGGGGCTGCCGGGGAGCTGTTTTTT. It is translated as CASSPIRQGAAGELFF.

The gene calls are TRBV11-2 and TRBJ2-7, with 10 bases lining up with TRBD1. This CDR3 is 15 amino acids long. The germline gives CDR1 SGHAT, CDR2 FQNNGV. The J segment lost 6 bases and the V segment lost 0 bases, leaving 5 bases of the junction unmatched. CDR3 DNA sequence: TGTGCCAGCAGCTTAGAAGGGACAGGGGATCGCGAGCAGTACTTC. Residues: CASSLEGTGDREQYF.

The rearrangement links TRBV5-1 to TRBJ2-3; TRBD2 aligns across 14 bases. The CDR3 has 16 amino acids. V lost 4 bases to trimming and J lost 4 bases; unmatched junction nucleotides: 5. CDR1 is SGHRS, CDR2 YFSETQ, per germline. CDR3 amino acids: CASSQGTSGSPDTQYF. Here the CDR3 DNA reads TGCGCCAGCAGCCAAGGGACTAGCGGGAGCCCAGATACGCAGTATTTT.

The V call is TRBV4-3, the J call TRBJ1-4; D gene unclear. Germline-derived CDR1 and CDR2 are LGHNA and YSLEER. This CDR3 has 16 amino acids. The ends were cut back, 1 base at V and 0 bases at J, with 9 bases in the middle. The CDR3 DNA follows: TGCGCCAGCAGCCAAGGCGGTTTGACAACTAATGAAAAACTGTTTTTT. Amino acids: CASSQGGLTTNEKLFF.

The chain is built from TRBV27 and TRBJ2-7, with 7 nucleotides matching TRBD1. The germline CDR1 and CDR2 sequences are MNHEY and SMNVEV (reference sequence). The ends lost 6 bases at V and 2 bases at J; junction bases unmatched: 7. This CDR3 comprises 14 residues. The CDR3 bases are TGTGCCAGCAGACGAGACAGGGCTCCCTACGAGCAGTACTTC. It is translated as CASRRDRAPYEQYF.